Reported below is one T cell receptor (beta chain). Measured with immunoSEQ multiplex PCR; TCRdb has only the in-frame clones, and not every one. The data contain about 82,000 clones, roughly 80% of them singletons. This sample is drawn from a study of OX40 agonist ivuxolimab in advanced cancers. The CDR3 covers 15 residues. Looked up from germline, CDR1 is LGHNA and CDR2 is YNFKEQ. Trimming pared 4 bases from V and 2 bases from J, leaving 14 bases between. The input for sequencing was CD4+ or CD8+ T cells sorted from blood, taken in a trial of the OX40 agonist ivuxolimab. The TCR was taken from an adult with an advanced solid tumor such as melanoma, head and neck, liver or kidney cancer. The chain is built from TRBV4-2 and TRBJ2-5; D gene uncertain. The CDR3 coding sequence is TGTGCCAGCAGCCCCTCGGTACAGCTTCAAGAGACCCAGTACTTC. Amino acids: CASSPSVQLQETQYF.